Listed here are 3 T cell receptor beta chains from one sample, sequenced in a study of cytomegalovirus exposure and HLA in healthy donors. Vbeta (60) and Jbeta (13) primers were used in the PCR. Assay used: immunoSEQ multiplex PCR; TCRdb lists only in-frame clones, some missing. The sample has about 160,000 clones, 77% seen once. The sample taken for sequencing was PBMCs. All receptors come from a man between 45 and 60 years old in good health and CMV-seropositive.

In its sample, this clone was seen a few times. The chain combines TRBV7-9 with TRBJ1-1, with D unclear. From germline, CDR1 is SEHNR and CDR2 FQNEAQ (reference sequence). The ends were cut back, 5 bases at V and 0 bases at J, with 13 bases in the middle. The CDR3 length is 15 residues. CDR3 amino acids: CASSPRQIMNTEAFF. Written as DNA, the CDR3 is TGTGCCAGCAGCCCTAGGCAGATCATGAACACTGAAGCTTTCTTT.

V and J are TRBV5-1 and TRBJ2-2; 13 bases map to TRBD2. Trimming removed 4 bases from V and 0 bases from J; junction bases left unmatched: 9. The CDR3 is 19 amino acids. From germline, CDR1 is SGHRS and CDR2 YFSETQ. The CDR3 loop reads CASSGGTTSGGTNTGELFF. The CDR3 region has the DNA TGCGCCAGCAGCGGGGGGACGACTAGCGGGGGGACGAACACCGGGGAGCTGTTTTTT.

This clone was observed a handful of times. The CDR3 spells CSVDPALITGSRNTEAFF. The DNA of the CDR3 is TGCAGCGTTGACCCTGCCCTTATAACAGGGTCGAGGAACACTGAAGCTTTCTTT. The V gene is TRBV29-1, the J gene TRBJ1-1; perhaps TRBD1 as D (6 bases). Germline V gene lookup returns CDR1 SQVTM and CDR2 ANQGSEA. The CDR3 spans 18 residues. Trimming removed 3 bases at V and 1 base at J, with 24 bases between.